This T cell receptor beta chain came from a study of blood T cell repertoires in COVID-19. Whole-study context: Samples came from the United States, Italy and Spain, spanning acute and convalescent COVID-19. PBMCs, B-cell-depleted T cells, or T cells provided the cDNA or gDNA that made up the material.

The germline V gene has CDR1 MNHEY and CDR2 SVGAGI. V lost 0 bases to trimming and J lost 7 bases, with 10 bases between them. There are 13 residues in the CDR3. Authors' methods: It was from reference gene primer amplification that nucleated cell counts were estimated. Clones were read by immunoSEQ multiplex PCR, and TCRdb kept only the in-frame ones, dropping some. V and J calls and clone size follow that table, whereas D and trimming were derived from the DNA. The profile covers 250,000 to 350,000 clones, with 80% to 90% appearing a single time and around 6% taken by the ten largest. This sequence joins TRBV6-5 and TRBJ2-7; TRBD1 might be the D (5 bases). Sequencing was done on a sample of peripheral blood. This sequence was found in a man younger than 35 who had recovered from COVID-19. CDR3 nucleotides: TGTGCCAGCAGTTACTCAGGGGCAGGGGAGCAGTACTTC. Protein: CASSYSGAGEQYF.